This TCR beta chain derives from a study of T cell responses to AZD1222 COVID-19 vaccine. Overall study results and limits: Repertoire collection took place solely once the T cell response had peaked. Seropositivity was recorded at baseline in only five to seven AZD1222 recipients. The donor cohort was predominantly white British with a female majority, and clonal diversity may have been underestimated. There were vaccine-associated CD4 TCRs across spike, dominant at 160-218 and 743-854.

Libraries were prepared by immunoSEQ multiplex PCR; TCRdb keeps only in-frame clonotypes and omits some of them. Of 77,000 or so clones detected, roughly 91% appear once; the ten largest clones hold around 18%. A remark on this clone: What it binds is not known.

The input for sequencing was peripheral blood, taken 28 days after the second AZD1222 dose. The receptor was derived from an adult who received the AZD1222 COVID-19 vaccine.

CDR3 region: CASSLVRTGTGYTF. The CDR3 DNA reads as TGTGCCAGCAGTTTAGTCCGGACAGGGACTGGCTACACCTTC. V and J are TRBV28 and TRBJ1-2; 8 nucleotides agree with TRBD1. The germline gives CDR1 MDHEN, CDR2 SYDVKM. CDR3 length: 14 amino acids. V shed 2 bases and J 7 bases; nucleotides not matched to a gene: 6.